This TCR beta chain came from a study of T cells after yellow fever vaccination. Study overall: For low cell numbers, libraries were made with SMART-Seq v4 Ultra Low Input.

Trimming pared 4 bases from V and 8 bases from J, leaving 11 bases between. This CDR3 is built from 11 residues. Germline-derived CDR1 and CDR2 are SQVTM and ANQGSEA. One entry per CDR3 protein, called by TCRdb with MiXCR from the 5' RACE reads. The repertoire has about 210,000 distinct CDR3 sequences, more than 3% of them found once; the top ten carry roughly 3.2%. This clonotype was seen many times. The antigen remains unidentified. Study-wide results and limits: The secondary response was weaker but peaked faster, day 5 versus 15. The appearance of a small share of clonotypes in both CD4 and CD8 compartments was observed. Most clones from primary vaccination resurfaced after the booster (roughly 96% CD4, 88% CD8).

Material: CD4+ T cells sorted from PBMCs, obtained 10 days after the yellow fever booster vaccination. This rearrangement joins TRBV29-1 to TRBJ1-2; no definite D call. This sequence was found in a man younger than 35 who received the YFV17D yellow fever vaccine. The CDR3 protein is CSVAADTGYTF. The CDR3 nucleotides read TGCAGCGTTGCCGCTGACACCGGCTACACCTTC. The variable domain in full, completed from reference TRBV29-1 and TRBJ1-2, reads SAVISQKPSRDICQRGTSLTIQCQVDSQVTMMFWYRQQPGQSLTLIATANQGSEATYESGFVIDKFPISRPNLTFSTLTVSNMSPEDSSIYLCSVAADTGYTFGSGTRLTVV.